This section outlines one T cell receptor beta chain sequence together with its context. The antigen is not known. CDR3 length: 18 residues. CDR1 is SEHNR, CDR2 FQNEAQ, per germline (reference sequence). The ends were cut back, 0 bases at V and 2 bases at J, with 20 bases in the middle. These data are taken from a study of CD8 T cells in Susac syndrome. An input of 0.5 to 1 ug of RNA was subjected to reverse transcription using random hexamers. The TCR beta CDR3 was amplified by immunoSEQ multiplex PCR across 54 Vbeta, 13 Jbeta. Using its own MiXCR run on the immunoSEQ multiplex PCR reads, TCRdb lists one record per CDR3 protein. The profile covers over 95,000 distinct CDR3 sequences, with around 90% appearing a single time and approximately 0.13% taken by the ten largest. General observations from the study: The number of individuals included in the study's TCR sequencing and HLA analysis was acknowledged as relatively small.

From blood CD8+ and CD4+ T cells, TCR beta sequences were generated. Isolation of CD8+ and CD4+ T cells was performed negatively, whereas enrichment of TEMRA cells was done by FACS. Sequenced material: CD8+ T cells from PBMCs. This TCR derives from a human donor in good health. This chain connects TRBV7-9 to TRBJ2-7; possibly TRBD2 for D (6 bases). CDR3 DNA: TGTGCCAGCAGCTTAGCCCAACAAGGAGGGATTCCCCCCTACGAGCAGTACTTC. Its protein product is CASSLAQQGGIPPYEQYF.